The 20 T cell receptor beta chains given below trace back to one sample, sequenced in a study of blood T cell repertoires in COVID-19. Profiling relied on immunoSEQ multiplex PCR, and the TCRdb table lists in-frame clones only, not all of them. This sample yields approximately 71,000 clones, of which 90% are seen a single time; 5% to 5.5% belongs to the top ten. Sequencing was performed on peripheral blood. Receptor source: a woman aged 18 to 35 with acute or convalescent COVID-19.

The chain uses TRBV19 and TRBJ2-3; TRBD1 aligns across 9 bases. This CDR3 has 15 residues. V shed 4 bases, J shed 0 bases, and the junction held 2 bases outside the gene matches. Germline CDR1 LNHDA, CDR2 SQIVND (reference sequence). The CDR3 is CASSRQGVSTDTQYF. The CDR3, as DNA: TGTGCCAGTAGTAGACAGGGGGTTAGCACAGATACGCAGTATTTT.

The CDR3 DNA reads TGTGCCAGCAGCTCAATTAGCGGGGGTACAGATACGCAGTATTTT. It encodes CASSSISGGTDTQYF. The chain uses TRBV13 and TRBJ2-3, with TRBD2 identical over 9 bases. This CDR3 spans 15 amino acids. From germline, CDR1 is PRHDT and CDR2 FYEKMQ (reference sequence). J gave up 3 bases and V 4 bases, and 5 bases lay outside the gene matches.

V is TRBV11-2 and J is TRBJ2-3, with D maybe TRBD2 (5 bases). The CDR3 has 14 amino acids. Germline assignment: CDR1 SGHAT and CDR2 FQNNGV. Trimming took 0 bases from V and 3 from J, leaving 7 bases between them. The CDR3 DNA reads TGTGCCAGCAGCTTAGATCGGGGAACAGATACGCAGTATTTT. It yields the protein CASSLDRGTDTQYF.

This chain uses TRBV28 with TRBJ1-2; D perhaps matches TRBD1 (6 bases). V gave up 7 bases and J gave up 2 bases, with 8 bases separating them. The CDR3 is 12 amino acids. Germline assignment: CDR1 MDHEN and CDR2 SYDVKM. CDR3 amino acids: CASTGDNYGYTF. CDR3 sequence (DNA): TGTGCCAGCACAGGGGACAACTATGGCTACACCTTC.

The chain recombines TRBV19 with TRBJ2-6; perhaps TRBD2 as D (5 bases). CDR1 and CDR2 from the germline V gene are LNHDA and SQIVND (reference sequence). The V end was cut by 3 bases, the J end by 2 bases, with 8 bases between. This CDR3 is built from 15 residues. The CDR3 nucleotides are TGTGCCAGTAGTATCGGCGGGCCTGGGGCCAACGTCCTGACTTTC. This translates into CASSIGGPGANVLTF. The full variable domain, rest sourced from reference TRBV19 and TRBJ2-6, is DGGITQSPKYLFRKEGQNVTLSCEQNLNHDAMYWYRQDPGQGLRLIYYSQIVNDFQKGDIAEGYSVSREKKESFPLTVTSAQKNPTAFYLCASSIGGPGANVLTFGAGSRLTVL.

This clone was counted a single time. The CDR3 reads CASSPLHRETQYF. DNA of the CDR3: TGTGCCAGCTCACCACTACATCGAGAGACCCAGTACTTC. The chain combines TRBV18 with TRBJ2-5; unclear D gene. Trimming left V 1 base short and J 4 bases short, with 7 bases between. Germline V gene sequence: CDR1 KGHSH, CDR2 LQKENI. The CDR3 is 13 amino acids. The full variable domain, rest sourced from reference TRBV18 and TRBJ2-5, is NAGVMQNPRHLVRRRGQEARLRCSPMKGHSHVYWYRQLPEEGLKFMVYLQKENIIDESGMPKERFSAEFPKEGPSILRIQQVVRGDSAAYFCASSPLHRETQYFGPGTRLLVL.

V usage is TRBV28 and J usage is TRBJ1-3; 7 nucleotides align to TRBD1. The V gene end was trimmed by 9 bases and the J gene end by 5 bases; junction bases not matched to a gene: 7. CDR3 length: 13 residues. Germline V gene sequence: CDR1 MDHEN, CDR2 SYDVKM. In nucleotides, the CDR3 is TGTGCCAGTCAAGGGACAGTGAGAAACACCATATATTTT. It translates to CASQGTVRNTIYF.

This chain joins TRBV30 and TRBJ2-5, with a possible D match to TRBD1 (7 bases). Per the germline V gene, CDR1 is GTSNPN and CDR2 is SVGIG (reference sequence). This CDR3 contains 13 residues. Between the trimmed V and J ends, which lost 0 bases and 5 bases, there was a span of 10 bases. The CDR3 is CAWSVPGGETQYF. The CDR3 DNA follows: TGTGCCTGGAGTGTACCAGGGGGGGAGACCCAGTACTTC.

The CDR3 reads CASSGEREQYF. The CDR3 DNA sequence: TGTGCCAGCAGCGGGGAGAGAGAGCAGTACTTC. The rearrangement joins TRBV16 to TRBJ2-7, with a weak D call TRBD2 (5 bases). The V and J ends lost 5 bases and 7 bases respectively, with 9 bases between them. The germline gives CDR1 KGHSY, CDR2 FQNENV. The CDR3 has 11 amino acids.

The chain has TRBV11-2 and TRBJ1-2; D perhaps matches TRBD1 (6 bases). Trimming removed 6 bases at V and 8 bases at J, with 19 bases between. The CDR3 sequence is 14 residues long. Germline lookup yields CDR1 SGHAT and CDR2 FQNNGV. Here the CDR3 DNA reads TGTGCCAGCAGTTCATCGACAGGTCCGGCAGGCTACACCTTC. It is translated as CASSSSTGPAGYTF.

The CDR3 DNA reads TGTGCCAGCAGCATACCGGGACAGGAGAACTACGAGCAGTACTTC. Its translation: CASSIPGQENYEQYF. The rearrangement links TRBV7-9 to TRBJ2-7, with TRBD1 identical over 8 bases. J gave up 3 bases and V 5 bases, and 9 bases lay outside the gene matches. This CDR3 region has 15 residues. Germline CDR1 SEHNR, CDR2 FQNEAQ (reference sequence).

The chain is built from TRBV10-3 and TRBJ2-1, with 10 bases identical to TRBD2. Germline V lookup: CDR1 ENHRY, CDR2 SYGVKD. Trimming cost V 2 bases and J 4 bases; bases outside gene matches: 5. There are 16 residues in the CDR3. The CDR3 protein is CAISERASGSYNEQFF. The CDR3 nucleotides are TGTGCCATCAGTGAGCGCGCTAGCGGGAGTTACAATGAGCAGTTCTTC.

The chain joins TRBV28 to TRBJ1-5; D is possibly TRBD1 (6 bases). The germline CDR1 and CDR2 sequences are MDHEN and SYDVKM. CDR3 size: 14 residues. V was cut by 5 bases and J by 6 bases, with 14 bases left in between. In nucleotides, the CDR3 is TGTGCCAGCAGTCAAAAACAGGGTAGTCAGCCCCAGCATTTT. It is translated as CASSQKQGSQPQHF.

This clone was detected only once. V and J are TRBV3-1 (or the pseudogene TRBV3-2) and TRBJ1-1; 8 bases are shared with TRBD1. V lost 1 base, J lost 4 bases, and 11 bases stayed unmatched. The CDR3 is 17 residues long. Germline-derived CDR1 and CDR2 are LGHDT and YNNKEL (reference sequence). In DNA form, the CDR3 reads TGTGCCAGCAGCCAAGGATCCCTCAGGGGGCTTGTCACTGAAGCTTTCTTT. Its protein product is CASSQGSLRGLVTEAFF.

The chain joins TRBV7-2 to TRBJ1-1; D is unclear. V was trimmed by 1 base and J by 7 bases, leaving 10 bases between them. The length of the CDR3 is 13 residues. CDR1 is SGHTA, CDR2 FQGNSA, per germline. CDR3 amino acids: CASSLVENIEAFF. CDR3 coding DNA: TGTGCCAGCAGCTTAGTTGAGAATATTGAAGCTTTCTTT.

The rearrangement joins TRBV4-1 to TRBJ2-1; 10 nucleotides line up with TRBD2. The germline gives CDR1 MGHRA, CDR2 YSYEKL. With V trimmed by 5 bases and J by 0 bases, 4 bases remained unmatched. The CDR3 has 16 residues. This chain's CDR3 is CASSGLAGGSYNEQFF. CDR3 nucleotides: TGCGCCAGCAGCGGATTAGCGGGAGGCTCCTACAATGAGCAGTTCTTC.

This chain connects TRBV12-3 or TRBV12-4 to TRBJ2-1; D is possibly TRBD1 (6 bases). The ends were cut back, 5 bases at V and 10 bases at J, with 15 bases in the middle. CDR3 length equals 13 residues. The CDR3 is CASSTNRDGEQFF. CDR3 sequence (DNA): TGTGCCAGCAGTACCAACAGGGACGGAGAGCAGTTCTTC.

The chain carries TRBV27 and TRBJ2-3, with 9 bases lining up with TRBD1. Germline CDR1 reads MNHEY; CDR2 reads SMNVEV (reference sequence). V gave up 6 bases and J gave up 4 bases; unmatched junction bases: 11. The CDR3 has 16 residues. In nucleotides, the CDR3 is TGTGCCAGCAGCCCTTTACGGACAGGGGCGCCAGATACGCAGTATTTT. Its translation is CASSPLRTGAPDTQYF.

The chain links TRBV5-1 to TRBJ1-1; D possibly corresponds to TRBD1 (5 bases). CDR3 length: 15 amino acids. V lost 0 bases and J lost 10, with 19 bases in between. Germline V gene sequence: CDR1 SGHRS, CDR2 YFSETQ. CDR3 in DNA: TGCGCCAGCAGCTTGGTAGACGACCCATCCGGGGGAGCTTTCTTT. Protein product: CASSLVDDPSGGAFF.

In this sample, this clone turned up a few times. The rearrangement uses TRBV30 and TRBJ1-1; 9 bases are shared with TRBD1. V lost 4 bases and J lost 5; bases outside the gene matches: 5. CDR3 length: 13 amino acids. Germline CDR1 is GTSNPN and CDR2 is SVGIG (reference sequence). The CDR3 sequence: CAWMGQGGTEAFF. CDR3 nucleotide sequence: TGTGCCTGGATGGGACAGGGAGGGACTGAAGCTTTCTTT.